These 13 T cell receptor beta chains were all obtained from the same sample, sequenced in a study of PD-1 blockade in classical Hodgkin lymphoma. This table comes from immunoSEQ multiplex PCR, and its TCRdb copy is limited to in-frame clones, with some not included. This table holds roughly 16,000 clones, 82% found once. Each patient experienced a relapse that followed autologous stem cell transplantation, and brentuximab vedotin exposure varied. The source material was peripheral blood mononuclear cells (PBMCs), sampled before the second cycle of nivolumab. The origin of the receptors is a human donor with classical Hodgkin lymphoma.

The chain carries TRBV7-2 and TRBJ2-3, with D uncertain. V lost 4 bases and J lost 4, with 3 bases in between. CDR3 size: 11 residues. Germline CDR1 SGHTA, CDR2 FQGNSA. CDR3 sequence: CASSSADTQYF. DNA of the CDR3: TGTGCCAGCAGCTCCGCAGATACGCAGTATTTT.

The chain is built from TRBV15 and TRBJ2-2; TRBD2 might be the D (6 bases). CDR3 length: 18 amino acids. CDR1 is LNHNV and CDR2 is YYDKDF in the germline V gene (reference sequence). Trimming left V 0 bases short and J 7 bases short, with 21 bases between. DNA of the CDR3: TGTGCCACCAGCAGAGATGGGGTGGCCCTAAAGGAGGGCGGGGAGCTGTTTTTT. Translation: CATSRDGVALKEGGELFF.

The rearrangement joins TRBV7-8 to TRBJ1-2; 7 bases line up with TRBD1. Germline V CDR1 and CDR2: SGHVS, FQNEAQ. V gave up 5 bases and J gave up 6 bases; unmatched junction bases: 6. This CDR3 has 13 amino acids. The CDR3, as DNA: TGTGCCAGCAGCCCGCGGACAGGCCATGGCTACACCTTC. Translating it yields CASSPRTGHGYTF. The entire variable domain, with the rest obtained from reference TRBV7-8 and TRBJ1-2, is as follows: GAGVSQSPRYKVAKRGQDVALRCDPISGHVSLFWYQQALGQGPEFLTYFQNEAQLDKSGLPSDRFFAERPEGSVSTLKIQRTQQEDSAVYLCASSPRTGHGYTFGSGTRLTVV.

This clone has a handful of counts. The genes are TRBV5-1 and TRBJ1-2; D is uncertain. CDR3 length equals 14 residues. V was pared by 4 bases and J by 6 bases, with 16 bases between. CDR1 is SGHRS and CDR2 is YFSETQ in the germline V gene. The CDR3 region has the DNA TGCGCCAGCAGCCTACGACGGAGTTTCGATGGCTACACCTTC. Its translation is CASSLRRSFDGYTF.

The J gene is TRBJ2-2, the V gene TRBV27, with D possibly called TRBD1 or TRBD2 (5 bases each). The CDR3 totals 17 residues. Trimming took off 5 bases at V and 1 base at J, with 17 bases between the two ends. From germline, CDR1 is MNHEY and CDR2 SMNVEV (reference sequence). The CDR3 coding sequence is TGTGCCAGCAGTACAGGAGCTCTAGAGGGGAACACCGGGGAGCTGTTTTTT. Amino acid sequence: CASSTGALEGNTGELFF.

V usage is TRBV19 and J usage is TRBJ2-3; D might be TRBD2 (5 bases). The V and J ends lost 7 bases and 0 bases respectively, with 11 bases between them. The CDR3 totals 14 residues. The germline gives CDR1 LNHDA, CDR2 SQIVND (reference sequence). The CDR3 region is CASNTSPSTDTQYF. The CDR3 DNA is TGTGCCAGTAACACTAGTCCTAGCACAGATACGCAGTATTTT.

V usage is TRBV19 and J usage is TRBJ1-5; TRBD1 agrees at 8 bases. The CDR3 runs to 15 residues. CDR1 LNHDA and CDR2 SQIVND come from the germline V gene (reference sequence). With V trimmed by 0 bases and J by 7 bases, 5 bases remained unmatched. As DNA, the CDR3 is TGTGCCAGTAGTATAGATGGGGACAGGAGGCAGCCCCAGCATTTT. It encodes CASSIDGDRRQPQHF.

V usage is TRBV18 and J usage is TRBJ2-5; perhaps TRBD2 as D (5 bases). The CDR3 loop spans 13 amino acids. The germline V gene has CDR1 KGHSH and CDR2 LQKENI. The ends were cut back, 4 bases at V and 0 bases at J, with 6 bases in the middle. The chain's CDR3 is CASSQGDQETQYF. CDR3 DNA sequence: TGTGCCAGCTCACAGGGAGACCAAGAGACCCAGTACTTC.

The chain uses TRBV4-2 and TRBJ2-7; D uncertain. CDR3 length: 17 residues. Germline loops: CDR1 LGHNA, CDR2 YNFKEQ. V was cut by 0 bases and J by 0 bases, with 15 bases left in between. The CDR3 protein is CASSQDLGNHYSYEQYF. The CDR3 coding sequence is TGTGCCAGCAGCCAAGATCTGGGGAACCACTACTCCTACGAGCAGTACTTC.

This clone was seen just once. This sequence joins TRBV18 and TRBJ2-7, with D perhaps TRBD2 (6 bases). Trimming pared 0 bases from V and 7 bases from J, leaving 10 bases between. Germline values: CDR1 KGHSH, CDR2 LQKENI. This CDR3 comprises 13 residues. The CDR3 sequence is CASSPPEGREQYF. The CDR3, as DNA: TGTGCCAGCTCACCACCGGAGGGGCGGGAGCAGTACTTC.

The chain is built from TRBV7-2 and TRBJ2-3; the D call may be TRBD1 or TRBD2 (5 bases each). The CDR3 runs to 15 residues. Per germline, CDR1 SGHTA and CDR2 FQGNSA. The ends were cut back, 0 bases at V and 2 bases at J, with 9 bases in the middle. The CDR3, as DNA: TGTGCCAGCAGCTTAGCGGGGGAGACCACAGATACGCAGTATTTT. Its translation is CASSLAGETTDTQYF.

This chain joins TRBV7-2 and TRBJ2-3; tentatively, D is TRBD1 (6 bases). This CDR3 has 16 amino acids. V dropped 3 bases and J dropped 2 bases, with 15 bases sitting between them. Germline-derived CDR1 and CDR2 are SGHTA and FQGNSA. CDR3 sequence: CASSLRLTGYTDTQYF. The CDR3 DNA reads TGTGCCAGCAGCTTGAGACTTACAGGGTACACAGATACGCAGTATTTT.

The chain employs TRBV18 and TRBJ1-2; D might be TRBD1 (5 bases). The CDR3 length is 14 residues. The V gene's germline CDR1 is KGHSH and CDR2 LQKENI. The ends were cut back, 6 bases at V and 2 bases at J, with 13 bases in the middle. The CDR3 DNA reads as TGTGCCAGCTCGCTGCGACAGACCAACTATGGCTACACCTTC. Its protein product is CASSLRQTNYGYTF.